The T cell receptor beta chain described here comes from a study of blood T cell repertoires in COVID-19. About the research overall: COVID-19 samples from acute and convalescent phases originated in the United States, Italy and Spain.

This clone has a handful of counts. In the authors' methods: Reference gene primer amplification in the assay estimated nucleated cell counts. Data came from immunoSEQ multiplex PCR; TCRdb stores just in-frame clones and leaves some out. The V and J calls and clone size were taken over from that table, and D and trimming were inferred from the DNA. The table lists more than 110,000 clones, around 90% of them singletons. The TCR originated in a human donor in a cohort sampled during active COVID-19. The sample taken for sequencing was peripheral blood.

CDR3: CASRTTIGDEQFF. In nucleotides, the CDR3 is TGTGCCAGCAGGACCACAATCGGGGATGAGCAGTTCTTC. The chain employs TRBV12-3 or TRBV12-4 and TRBJ2-1; D is possibly TRBD2 (5 bases). The CDR3 sequence is 13 residues long. Trimming stripped 6 bases from V and 8 bases from J, with 14 bases between.